Given below is one T cell receptor (beta chain) in context. Its target is unknown. The data originate from a study of monozygotic twins with inflammatory bowel disease. General study results and limits: Healthy co-twins exceeded IBD patients in TCRbeta diversity as measured by inverse Simpson.

Per-sample cDNA came from eight separate reactions. Using TCRalpha and TCRbeta cDNA, the researchers carried out two nested PCRs that lasted roughly 16 and 10 cycles. TCRdb reanalyzed the 5' RACE reads, giving one entry per CDR3 protein sequence and no DNA. This repertoire includes about 300,000 distinct CDR3 sequences. CDR3 size: 19 residues. CDR1 is SGHRS, CDR2 YFSETQ, per germline. This chain connects TRBV5-1 to TRBJ2-5; lacking DNA, the TRBD2 call made by TCRdb goes unchecked. The clonotype comes from a human donor with ulcerative colitis or Crohn's disease, or a healthy co-twin of an affected twin (not recorded which). The sample taken for sequencing was blood. The chain's CDR3 is CASSYRRLAGGPLQETQYF.